The 27 T cell receptor beta chains reported below all come from one sample, sequenced in a study of tumor and adjacent non-tumor tissue in lung cancer (dated by TCRdb to 2017 to 2018). Bulk unsorted tissue served as the source for RNA extraction, and RNA quality was assessed using a NanoDrop ND-1000 and an Agilent 2100. The method was multiplex PCR. This sample was sequenced with an Illumina HiSeq 2500. TCRbeta libraries were built by three rounds of nested PCR using primers (Table S4), following protocols modified from ARM-PCR. TCRdb reprocessing: public reads trimmed at Q25 with fastp, clones called with MiXCR, in-frame beta chains kept. Merged by CDR3 protein, the rows form single entries marked with the most common genes and DNA. For this sample there are 90,000 to 130,000 distinct CDR3 sequences; around 82% appear just once. The ten largest clones add up to under 25% of the sample. Specimen: lung tumor tissue. These receptors were obtained from an older man with non-small cell lung cancer.

As for this clonotype: It is likely a read error, because the conserved phenylalanine at the end of the CDR3 is missing. This chain links TRBV4-1 with TRBJ2-1, with 9 bases that match TRBD2. The V gene end was trimmed by 3 bases and the J gene end by 7 bases; junction bases not matched to a gene: 19. Germline V lookup: CDR1 MGHRA, CDR2 YSYEKL. This CDR3 is built from 19 residues. This chain's CDR3 is CASSHPGLAGVPGKNEQFL. The CDR3, as DNA: TGCGCCAGCAGCCATCCGGGACTAGCAGGGGTGCCAGGTAAAAATGAGCAGTTCCTC.

The rearrangement joins TRBV5-1 to TRBJ1-2; possibly TRBD1 for D (5 bases). The CDR3 extends over 16 amino acids. The V gene lost 4 bases and the J gene lost 1 base, with 17 bases spanning the gap. Germline V gene data show CDR1 as SGHRS and CDR2 as YFSETQ. CDR3 in DNA: TGCGCCAGCAGCACGATGGGGGGATGGAGTAACTATGGCTACACCTTC. The encoded protein is CASSTMGGWSNYGYTF.

About this clonotype: A read error may account for a junction end that differs from germline. The rearrangement joins TRBV9 to TRBJ2-5; tentatively, D is TRBD1 or TRBD2 (6 bases each). Germline V gene sequence: CDR1 SGDLS, CDR2 YYNGEE. The CDR3 spans 13 residues. CDR3 loop: CASSRQEGVQAHF. The CDR3 coding sequence is TGTGCCAGCAGCAGACAGGAGGGGGTACAGGCCCACTTC.

Comments on this clonotype: This likely comes from a read error, as the CDR3 has no conserved phenylalanine or tryptophan at its end. It is unclear where the CDR3 begins or ends on the DNA, so no DNA is shown, and the CDR3 is as TCRdb lists it. This rearrangement joins TRBV10-1 to TRBJ2-7; the table names TRBD1, a call not compared with the DNA. The CDR3 spans 14 residues, counting both ends. CDR1 WNHNN and CDR2 SYGVQD come from the germline V gene (reference sequence). The CDR3 sequence: CASSPGTALYEQYS.

V usage is TRBV10-2 and J usage is TRBJ2-6; TRBD2 is a possible D gene (5 bases). Germline lookup yields CDR1 WSHSY and CDR2 SAAADI. V lost 8 bases and J lost 0, with 17 bases in between. The length of the CDR3 is 17 residues. In DNA, the CDR3 is TGCGCCAGCGTCCCTAGCTCGGCGTACTCTGGGGCCAACGTCCTGACTTTC. Translation: CASVPSSAYSGANVLTF.

With respect to this clonotype: Because the CDR3 is missing its conserved closing phenylalanine or tryptophan, this is likely a read error. V gene TRBV6-2 or TRBV6-3 combines with J gene TRBJ1-5; possible D gene TRBD1, 5 bases. Germline CDR1 is MNHEY and CDR2 is SVGEGT. This CDR3 comprises 13 residues. CDR3 region: CASSSQGNQSQHL. The CDR3 DNA reads as TGTGCCAGCAGTTCCCAGGGCAATCAGTCCCAGCATTTA.

The chain carries TRBV6-1 and TRBJ1-1; D unclear. The V end lost 6 bases, the J end lost 12 bases, and 20 bases lay between the germline ends. Looked up from germline, CDR1 is MNHNS and CDR2 is SASEGT. This CDR3 region has 13 residues. CDR3 coding DNA: TGTGCCAGCAGAAGGAATGAGAACACTGAGCCTTTCTTT. Its protein is CASRRNENTEPFF.

Comments on this clonotype: A junction end diverges from the germline sequence, so it may reflect a read error. V usage is TRBV6-1 and J usage is TRBJ2-2, with 9 bases aligning to TRBD2. Germline CDR1 and CDR2: MNHNS and SASEGT. The CDR3 contains 16 residues. CDR3 coding DNA: TGTGCCAGCAGTTCTAGCGGGATGGCAACCACCGGGGAGCTGTTTTTC. Translating it yields CASSSSGMATTGELFF.

This clonotype has a single count. No conserved phenylalanine or tryptophan is present at the end of the CDR3, so a read error is the likely explanation. The gene calls are TRBV12-3 or TRBV12-4 and TRBJ2-2; D remains unclear. The CDR3 contains 13 residues. The CDR3 region has the DNA TGTGCAAGCAGGATATTGGCCGCCAGGGAGCTGTTTTAT. This translates into CASRILAARELFY.

This clonotype was recorded only once. The junction departs from germline at one end; a sequencing error may be responsible. The V call is TRBV12-3 or TRBV12-4, the J call TRBJ1-2; the D gene is possibly TRBD1 (5 bases). The CDR3 is 14 residues long. In DNA form, the CDR3 reads TGTACCAGCAGCCAACAGGAGGACATCTATGGCTACACCTTC. It is translated as CTSSQQEDIYGYTF.

A note on this clonotype: At one end the junction does not follow the germline gene, possibly because of a read error. This rearrangement joins TRBV6-6 to TRBJ2-4, with D perhaps TRBD1 (6 bases). Germline V gene lookup returns CDR1 MNHNY and CDR2 SVGAGI (reference sequence). This CDR3 has 16 amino acids. CDR3 sequence (DNA): TGTGCAACCAGTGGCGAGCAGGGGTTCGCCAAAAACATTCAGCACTTC. Amino acids: CATSGEQGFAKNIQHF.

Regarding this clonotype: One end of the junction varies from germline; a read error may be responsible. The chain recombines TRBV29-1 with TRBJ1-2; no definite D call. The CDR3 is 14 amino acids. Per germline, CDR1 SQVTM and CDR2 ANQGSEA. CDR3 residues: CSAERGKANYSYTF. As DNA, the CDR3 is TGCAGCGCTGAGAGAGGAAAGGCTAACTATAGCTACACGTTC.

Regarding this clonotype: Relative to the germline gene, one junction end is altered; a read error may explain this. This chain uses TRBV5-4 with TRBJ2-5, with D hard to call. CDR3 length equals 14 residues. The germline V gene encodes CDR1 SGHNT and CDR2 YYREEE (reference sequence). CDR3 sequence (DNA): TGTGCTAGCAGCATGGGTGTCACTGTTGGGACCCAGTACTTC. Translating it yields CASSMGVTVGTQYF.

Details on this clonotype: Germline is not matched at one junction end, which may reflect a read error. The chain carries TRBV6-1 and TRBJ2-1; D is possibly TRBD2 (7 bases). This CDR3 has 16 amino acids. Germline CDR1 and CDR2: MNHNS and SASEGT. The CDR3 spells CASILRGGTESNEEFF. The CDR3 DNA sequence: TGTGCCAGCATCCTAAGGGGGGGCACCGAGTCCAATGAGGAGTTCTTC.

In regard to this clonotype: Mismatch with germline at one junction end may stem from a read error. CDR3 amino acids: CANSYAGRGEQYF. The CDR3 DNA reads as TGTGCCAACAGTTACGCCGGGCGAGGCGAGCAGTACTTC. The chain joins TRBV6-6 to TRBJ2-7; D is undetermined. The CDR3 length is 13 residues. Germline V gene data show CDR1 as MNHNY and CDR2 as SVGAGI (reference sequence).

Details on this clonotype: Because the CDR3's place on the DNA is in doubt, the DNA is left out and the CDR3 is given as listed by TCRdb. The V gene is TRBV6-5, the J gene TRBJ1-2; the D segment call TRBD1 is taken from the table without a DNA check. The germline V gene has CDR1 MNHEY and CDR2 SVGAGI. The CDR3 has 16 amino acids, counting both end residues. The CDR3 sequence: CASSYSPGPLKYGCTF.

This clonotype was observed a few times. The chain is built from TRBV10-3 and TRBJ2-7; D possibly matches TRBD1 or TRBD2 (6 bases each). This CDR3 is 14 amino acids long. The V gene lost 5 bases and the J gene lost 3 bases, with 14 bases spanning the gap. Per the germline V gene, CDR1 is ENHRY and CDR2 is SYGVKD. Here the CDR3 DNA reads TGTGCCATCAGTCATAGGGGGGAAAACTACGAGCAGTACTTC. Protein product: CAISHRGENYEQYF.

This clonotype has at least ten counts. V gene TRBV6-1 combines with J gene TRBJ1-1; no definite D call. This CDR3 region has 13 residues. CDR1 and CDR2 (germline): MNHNS, SASEGT. With 8 bases removed from V and 10 bases from J, the gap between germline ends came to 20 bases. The CDR3 here is CASVIDGPSGAFF. CDR3 coding DNA: TGTGCCAGCGTAATTGACGGGCCCTCGGGAGCTTTCTTT.

Turning to this clonotype: The junction shows a germline mismatch at one end, possibly a read error. The chain uses TRBV6-5 and TRBJ2-1, with a tentative D call TRBD2 (6 bases). The CDR3 is 15 residues long. Per germline, CDR1 MNHEY and CDR2 SVGAGI. The CDR3 protein is CASSYLARVSNEQFF. The CDR3, as DNA: TGTGCCAGCAGTTACCTAGCGAGAGTGAGCAATGAACAGTTCTTC.

On this clonotype itself: With a much larger clone just one base away, this may be a read error. The chain combines TRBV28 with TRBJ1-2; D call uncertain. Germline values: CDR1 MDHEN, CDR2 SYDVKM. V was clipped by 5 bases and J by 3 bases, with 22 bases between them. The CDR3 consists of 17 residues. CDR3 DNA: TGTGCCAGCAGTCCCCCCCCCGGGAGCCAAAGTGACTATGGCTACACCTTC. It is translated as CASSPPPGSQSDYGYTF.

The rearrangement uses TRBV28 and TRBJ2-5; D remains unclear. The CDR3 consists of 13 residues. Germline lookup yields CDR1 MDHEN and CDR2 SYDVKM. V gave up 2 bases and J gave up 5 bases, with 9 bases separating them. The CDR3 protein is CASSLVGTETQYF. CDR3 nucleotide sequence: TGTGCCAGCAGTTTAGTGGGAACGGAGACCCAGTACTTC.

This clonotype was seen a few times. Its ends do not fully match the called genes, so a read error is possible. The chain carries TRBV4-3 and TRBJ2-1; the match to TRBD2 covers 7 bases. This CDR3 is 15 amino acids long. Per the germline V gene, CDR1 is LGHNA and CDR2 is YSLEER. This CDR3 is CASSHRLAGYNEQSF. The CDR3 nucleotides read TGCGCCAGCAGCCACAGACTAGCAGGTTACAATGAGCAGTCCTTC.

On this clonotype: Mismatch with germline at one junction end may stem from a read error. CDR3 amino acids: CANSQAVRRQREDEHYF. CDR3 coding DNA: TGTGCCAACAGCCAAGCGGTACGTCGGCAGAGGGAAGACGAGCACTACTTC. V and J are TRBV4-2 and TRBJ2-7, with D possibly being TRBD2 (5 bases). From germline, CDR1 is LGHNA and CDR2 YNFKEQ. This CDR3 spans 17 amino acids.

In regard to this clonotype: This could be a read error, since a much larger clone is one nucleotide away. The gene calls are TRBV5-6 and TRBJ1-1, with D uncertain. Between the trimmed V and J ends, which lost 4 bases and 3 bases, there was a span of 16 bases. Germline lookup yields CDR1 SGHDT and CDR2 YYEEEE. The CDR3 has 15 amino acids. CDR3: CASSPTMWGDTEAFF. CDR3 DNA sequence: TGTGCCAGCAGCCCAACGATGTGGGGAGACACTGAAGCTTTCTTT. Filled out from reference TRBV5-6 and TRBJ1-1, the complete variable domain reads DAGVTQSPTHLIKTRGQQVTLRCSPKSGHDTVSWYQQALGQGPQFIFQYYEEEERQRGNFPDRFSGHQFPNYSSELNVNALLLGDSALYLCASSPTMWGDTEAFFGQGTRLTVV.

This clonotype was seen many times. This chain links TRBV5-6 with TRBJ2-3, with 8 bases aligning to TRBD1. This CDR3 is 15 amino acids long. The germline V gene encodes CDR1 SGHDT and CDR2 YYEEEE. V shed 4 bases, J shed 3 bases, and the junction held 7 bases outside the gene matches. The CDR3, as DNA: TGTGCCAGCAGCCCCACGGACAGGGAAACAGATACGCAGTATTTT. Residues: CASSPTDRETDTQYF. The whole variable domain, filled in from reference TRBV5-6 and TRBJ2-3, reads DAGVTQSPTHLIKTRGQQVTLRCSPKSGHDTVSWYQQALGQGPQFIFQYYEEEERQRGNFPDRFSGHQFPNYSSELNVNALLLGDSALYLCASSPTDRETDTQYFGPGTRLTVL.

With regard to this clonotype: One end of the junction is discordant with germline, which a read error may explain. The J gene is TRBJ2-3, the V gene TRBV5-4; TRBD2 matches at 11 bases. CDR3 size: 16 residues. Germline CDR1 and CDR2: SGHNT and YYREEE (reference sequence). The CDR3 reads CTSSPTSGRGTDTQYF. The CDR3 nucleotides are TGTACCAGTAGTCCTACTAGCGGGAGAGGGACAGATACGCAGTATTTT. Full variable domain (outside the CDR3, taken from reference TRBV5-4 and TRBJ2-3): ETGVTQSPTHLIKTRGQQVTLRCSSQSGHNTVSWYQQALGQGPQFIFQYYREEENGRGNFPPRFSGLQFPNYSSELNVNALELDDSALYLCTSSPTSGRGTDTQYFGPGTRLTVL.

This clonotype was observed a single time. A read error may produce the germline difference seen at one junction end. The CDR3 here is CTGSLFSIRMNSEAFF. DNA for the CDR3: TGTACCGGCAGCTTATTCAGCATCAGGATGAACAGTGAAGCTTTCTTT. The chain joins TRBV11-3 to TRBJ1-1; D is undetermined. Germline CDR1 is SGHNT and CDR2 is YENEEA. The CDR3 sequence is 16 residues long.